This TCR beta chain was recorded in a study of Ad26.COV2.S vaccination and SARS-CoV-2 variants. Study summary: Participants got Ad26.COV2.S intramuscularly, once or twice 56 days apart. Study-level points and caveats: Spike-specific TCR breadth was greater after Ad26.COV2.S than placebo.

Treatment here: around 19 received Ad26.COV2.S at low or high dose, single or two shots; several received placebo; per-sample allocation not given. After the first vaccine or placebo injection, samples were drawn on day 63. The vaccine delivered Wuhan-strain SARS-CoV-2 spike through an Ad26 vector. The CDR3 runs to 11 residues. Trimming shortened V by 8 bases and J by 4 bases, and 8 bases separated the two germline ends. Only in-frame clones appear in the TCRdb table, and some are missing; sequencing was by immunoSEQ multiplex PCR. The sample shows more than 300,000 clones, around 83% of them seen only once. This clone was found a few times. Its antigen is unidentified.

The source is a person between 18 and 60 years old who received the Ad26.COV2.S COVID-19 vaccine or a placebo. This specimen was peripheral blood, taken in a trial of Ad26.COV2.S vaccine versus placebo. The chain couples TRBV12-3 or TRBV12-4 to TRBJ1-2; D is ambiguous. The CDR3 protein is CASGRTYGYTF. CDR3 bases: TGTGCCAGCGGACGAACCTATGGCTACACCTTC.